This T cell receptor (beta chain) was captured by sequencing in a study of regulatory T cells in long-lasting Graves disease. Libraries of TCR beta came from iRepertoire HTBI primers plus Arm-PCR of CDR3 regions. MiXCR was run by TCRdb on the multiplex PCR reads, yielding one entry per CDR3 protein. The sample lists 350,000 to 450,000 distinct CDR3 sequences, 12% seen once, with around 18% in the top ten. Time point described: newly diagnosed GD, antithyroid drugs for less than 3 months. With RNA extracted from PBMCs as input, the TCR library was made. Whole-study results and caveats: New patients shared 1,000 or so public clonotypes, and persistent patients shared more, with approximately 2,500.

This clonotype was picked up many times. The antigen is not known. Germline V CDR1 and CDR2: DFQATT, SNEGSKA (reference sequence). The V gene end was trimmed by 1 base and the J gene end by 2 bases; junction bases not matched to a gene: 4. The CDR3 is 15 residues long. This sample was also put to use in a study of T cells in Graves' hyperthyroidism and ophthalmopathy. This second report adds: Graves' hyperthyroidism qualified as stable when ophthalmopathy did not progress within 18 months.

The sequence came from a woman younger than 35 with Graves disease. J is TRBJ2-1 and V is TRBV20-1; 8 nucleotides match TRBD2. Sequenced here: peripheral blood mononuclear cells (PBMCs), sampled at new diagnosis, from a patient treated with antithyroid drugs. The CDR3 loop is CSARVLAGAYNEQFF. In nucleotides, the CDR3 is TGCAGTGCTAGAGTGCTAGCGGGTGCCTACAATGAGCAGTTCTTC.